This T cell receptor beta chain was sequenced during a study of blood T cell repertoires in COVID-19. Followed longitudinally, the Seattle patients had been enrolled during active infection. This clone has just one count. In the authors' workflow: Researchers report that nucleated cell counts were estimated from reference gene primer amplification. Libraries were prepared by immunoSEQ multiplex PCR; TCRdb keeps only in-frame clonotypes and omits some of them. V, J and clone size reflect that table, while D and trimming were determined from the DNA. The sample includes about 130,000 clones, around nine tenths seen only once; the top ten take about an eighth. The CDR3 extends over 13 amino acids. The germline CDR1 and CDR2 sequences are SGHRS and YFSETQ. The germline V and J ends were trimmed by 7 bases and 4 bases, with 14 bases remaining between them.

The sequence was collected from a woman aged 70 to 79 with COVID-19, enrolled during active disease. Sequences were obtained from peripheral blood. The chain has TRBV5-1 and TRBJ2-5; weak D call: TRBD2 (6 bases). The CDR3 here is CASQPAGIETQYF. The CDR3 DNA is TGCGCCAGCCAACCGGCGGGGATAGAGACCCAGTACTTC.